What follows are 3 T cell receptor beta chains derived from one specimen sequenced in a study of blood T cell repertoires in COVID-19 (dated by TCRdb to about 2020). To prepare the library, the immunoSEQ multiplex PCR assay was applied. TCRdb took this table from immuneACCESS and kept in-frame rearrangements with V and J called. Such tables lack part of the clones; where checked against another copy, unresolved V genes explain under half of the gap, and the rest is unexplained. The sample includes 300,000 to 450,000 clones, with around 84% observed a single time. The biggest ten clones account for around 3% of the sample. Specimen: peripheral blood. Source of these receptors: a human donor in a cohort sampled during active COVID-19.

DNA for the CDR3: TGTGCCAGTAGTATGCTGAGCAGGCAAGAGACCCAGTACTTC. It translates to CASSMLSRQETQYF. This sequence joins TRBV19 and TRBJ2-5; D remains ambiguous. Germline V lookup: CDR1 LNHDA, CDR2 SQIVND (reference sequence). Between the trimmed V and J ends, which lost 3 bases and 2 bases, there was a span of 10 bases. This CDR3 is 14 amino acids long. The full variable domain, rest sourced from reference TRBV19 and TRBJ2-5, is DGGITQSPKYLFRKEGQNVTLSCEQNLNHDAMYWYRQDPGQGLRLIYYSQIVNDFQKGDIAEGYSVSREKKESFPLTVTSAQKNPTAFYLCASSMLSRQETQYFGPGTRLLVL.

The V and J genes are TRBV27 and TRBJ2-7, with 7 bases identical to TRBD1. Germline trimming cut 2 bases from V and 2 bases from J; bases unmatched to any gene: 6. CDR3 length: 15 amino acids. CDR1 and CDR2 from the germline V gene are MNHEY and SMNVEV (reference sequence). The CDR3 loop is CASSLVGTATYEQYF. In DNA form, the CDR3 reads TGTGCCAGCAGTTTAGTGGGGACAGCGACCTACGAGCAGTACTTC.

The chain recombines TRBV5-4 with TRBJ1-1; TRBD1 is a possible D gene (6 bases). Germline CDR1 reads SGHNT; CDR2 reads YYREEE (reference sequence). The CDR3 covers 13 residues. V was clipped by 4 bases and J by 2 bases, with 9 bases between them. The CDR3 bases are TGTGCCAGCAGCCTACAGGGCAACACTGAAGCTTTCTTT. This encodes CASSLQGNTEAFF.